A selection of T cell receptor beta chains follows, all from one sample in a study of post-analysis software for immune sequencing data. TCRdb reanalysed the PCR reads using MiXCR and keeps one entry per CDR3 protein. This sample has under 200,000 distinct CDR3 sequences; over 25% occur once, and the top ten carry around 3.7%. Sequenced sample: blood. These TCRs come from a girl aged 2-17 years with multiple sclerosis. Each CDR3 is given with its conserved first and last residue. D genes are given only for firm matches. Size tells how often a clone was seen (once, few, many) or the class of an expanded clone, and some rows leave it out.

length: 14; D: .; size: few; J: TRBJ1-2; V: TRBV5-1; CDR3: CASSWEPGTAGYTF; DNA: TGCGCCAGCAGCTGGGAACCGGGAACGGCTGGCTACACCTTC
length: 14; D: .; size: many; J: TRBJ2-7; V: TRBV28; CDR3: CASSSLRGRLEQYF; DNA: TGTGCCAGCAGTTCCCTTCGGGGGCGGTTGGAGCAGTACTTC
length: 15; D: .; size: few; J: TRBJ1-1; V: TRBV11-2; CDR3: CASSLVGGFRGGAFF; DNA: TGTGCCAGCAGCTTAGTTGGGGGGTTCCGAGGCGGAGCTTTCTTT
length: 12; D: .; size: .; J: TRBJ2-7; V: TRBV20-1; CDR3: CSARTGDYEQYF; DNA: TGCAGTGCTAGGACAGGAGACTACGAGCAGTACTTC
length: 12; D: .; size: many; J: TRBJ2-3; V: TRBV25-1; CDR3: CASNKFADTQYF; DNA: TGTGCCAGCAATAAGTTCGCAGATACGCAGTATTTT
length: 13; D: .; size: .; J: TRBJ2-5; V: TRBV20-1; CDR3: CSGERGWGETQYF; DNA: TGCAGTGGCGAGCGCGGATGGGGTGAGACCCAGTACTTC
length: 17; D: TRBD2; size: .; J: TRBJ2-1; V: TRBV7-2; CDR3: CASSLEALAGWDDEQFF; DNA: TGTGCCAGCAGCTTAGAGGCACTAGCGGGGTGGGATGATGAGCAGTTCTTC
length: 16; D: TRBD1; size: few; J: TRBJ2-5; V: TRBV14; CDR3: CASSQFRDRYQETQYF; DNA: TGTGCCAGCAGCCAATTCCGGGACAGGTACCAAGAGACCCAGTACTTC
length: 13; D: .; size: many; J: TRBJ1-2; V: TRBV6-1; CDR3: CASSETAVYGYTF; DNA: TGTGCCAGCAGTGAAACGGCTGTCTATGGCTACACCTTC
length: 15; D: .; size: .; J: TRBJ1-1; V: TRBV15; CDR3: CATSTLTRRNTEAFF; DNA: TGTGCCACCAGCACTTTGACCCGGAGGAACACTGAAGCTTTCTTT
length: 13; D: .; size: .; J: TRBJ1-4; V: TRBV2; CDR3: CASRRQENEKLFF; DNA: TGTGCCAGCAGAAGACAGGAGAATGAAAAACTGTTTTTT
length: 16; D: .; size: many; J: TRBJ1-6; V: TRBV4-1; CDR3: CASSQVGVSYNSPLHF; DNA: TGCGCCAGCAGCCAAGTTGGGGTCTCCTATAATTCACCCCTCCACTTT
length: 13; D: TRBD1; size: many; J: TRBJ2-1; V: TRBV5-1; CDR3: CASSPGQGSEQFF; DNA: TGCGCCAGCAGCCCAGGACAGGGCAGCGAGCAGTTCTTC
length: 14; D: .; size: many; J: TRBJ2-5; V: TRBV12-3/TRBV12-4; CDR3: CASSLDSGTETQYF; DNA: TGTGCCAGCAGTTTGGACAGTGGGACGGAGACCCAGTACTTC
length: 14; D: .; size: many; J: TRBJ2-3; V: TRBV5-1; CDR3: CASPGLQFLDTQYF; DNA: TGCGCCAGCCCGGGACTCCAGTTCCTAGATACGCAGTATTTT
length: 17; D: .; size: many; J: TRBJ2-6; V: TRBV15; CDR3: CATSRDLVTNGANVLTF; DNA: TGTGCCACCAGCAGAGATCTCGTTACGAATGGGGCCAACGTCCTGACTTTC
length: 14; D: .; size: .; J: TRBJ1-1; V: TRBV6-5; CDR3: CASSPLLGTTEAFF; DNA: TGTGCCAGCAGCCCCCTGCTAGGCACAACGGAAGCTTTCTTT
length: 13; D: .; size: few; J: TRBJ1-2; V: TRBV20-1; CDR3: CSARNGGYYGYTF; DNA: TGCAGTGCTAGAAATGGGGGGTACTATGGCTACACCTTC
length: 16; D: .; size: .; J: TRBJ2-1; V: TRBV2; CDR3: CASSLSLAPRYNEQFF; DNA: TGTGCCAGCAGCCTCTCTTTGGCCCCGAGATACAATGAGCAGTTCTTC
length: 14; D: .; size: few; J: TRBJ1-2; V: TRBV12-3/TRBV12-4; CDR3: CASRPPLARGGYTF; DNA: TGTGCCAGCAGGCCGCCTTTGGCTCGAGGAGGCTACACCTTC
length: 17; D: .; size: few; J: TRBJ2-3; V: TRBV15; CDR3: CATSGRDIRRSTDTQYF; DNA: TGTGCCACCAGCGGCCGGGACATCAGACGAAGCACAGATACGCAGTATTTT
length: 14; D: TRBD2; size: .; J: TRBJ2-7; V: TRBV20-1; CDR3: CSASRAGSSYEQYF; DNA: TGCAGTGCTTCTCGAGCGGGAAGCTCCTACGAGCAGTACTTC
length: 14; D: .; size: many; J: TRBJ2-3; V: TRBV5-1; CDR3: CASSFTGLPDTQYF; DNA: TGCGCCAGCAGCTTCACAGGGTTACCAGATACGCAGTATTTT
length: 16; D: .; size: few; J: TRBJ1-5; V: TRBV20-1; CDR3: CSASSGGRYSNQPQHF; DNA: TGCAGTGCCAGCTCCGGGGGACGCTATAGCAATCAGCCCCAGCATTTT
length: 15; D: TRBD1; size: .; J: TRBJ2-1; V: TRBV11-1; CDR3: CASSPWDREYNEQFF; DNA: TGTGCCAGCAGCCCCTGGGACAGGGAATACAATGAGCAGTTCTTC
length: 14; D: .; size: many; J: TRBJ2-7; V: TRBV12-3/TRBV12-4; CDR3: CASSRGGTSYEQYF; DNA: TGTGCCAGCAGCCGGGGCGGAACAAGCTACGAGCAGTACTTC
length: 16; D: .; size: many; J: TRBJ2-1; V: TRBV20-1; CDR3: CSAPRRGREATNEQFF; DNA: TGCAGTGCTCCCCGCAGGGGGAGGGAAGCGACCAATGAGCAGTTCTTC
length: 13; D: .; size: .; J: TRBJ2-7; V: TRBV29-1; CDR3: CSVVSGTSYEQYF; DNA: TGCAGCGTCGTTAGCGGTACATCCTACGAGCAGTACTTC
length: 13; D: TRBD1; size: .; J: TRBJ1-1; V: TRBV20-1; CDR3: CSARDQGQIGAFF; DNA: TGCAGTGCTAGAGACCAGGGACAGATTGGAGCTTTCTTT
length: 17; D: .; size: many; J: TRBJ2-3; V: TRBV27; CDR3: CASSLRISSPSTDTQYF; DNA: TGTGCCAGCAGTTTACGCATCTCCAGCCCCAGCACAGATACGCAGTATTTT
length: 13; D: .; size: .; J: TRBJ2-7; V: TRBV7-9; CDR3: CASSLDGPYEQYF; DNA: TGTGCCAGCAGCCTGGACGGACCCTACGAGCAGTACTTC
length: 15; D: TRBD1; size: few; J: TRBJ2-7; V: TRBV6-5; CDR3: CASSTDRGVPYEQYF; DNA: TGTGCCAGCAGTACAGACAGGGGAGTGCCCTACGAGCAGTACTTC
length: 15; D: .; size: few; J: TRBJ1-6; V: TRBV7-2; CDR3: CASSLQSSYTSPPHF; DNA: TGTGCCAGCAGCTTACAGAGCTCCTATACTTCACCCCCCCACTTT
length: 16; D: TRBD2; size: many; J: TRBJ2-4; V: TRBV12-3/TRBV12-4; CDR3: CASSPRLAVAKNIQYF; DNA: TGTGCCAGCAGTCCCCGACTAGCGGTAGCCAAAAACATTCAGTACTTC
length: 15; D: .; size: .; J: TRBJ1-1; V: TRBV28; CDR3: CASSLMRALNTEAFF; DNA: TGTGCCAGCAGTTTAATGCGGGCTCTAAACACTGAAGCTTTCTTT
length: 15; D: .; size: few; J: TRBJ2-2; V: TRBV20-1; CDR3: CSASQTGPNTGELFF; DNA: TGCAGTGCTAGTCAGACAGGTCCCAACACCGGGGAGCTGTTTTTT
length: 14; D: .; size: many; J: TRBJ1-6; V: TRBV5-1; CDR3: CASSRKAGDSPLHF; DNA: TGCGCCAGCAGCCGTAAAGCTGGGGATTCACCCCTCCACTTT
length: 14; D: .; size: .; J: TRBJ1-1; V: TRBV29-1; CDR3: CSVVHRRGTTEAFF; DNA: TGCAGCGTTGTACACAGGCGGGGGACCACTGAAGCTTTCTTT
length: 14; D: TRBD1; size: .; J: TRBJ1-2; V: TRBV28; CDR3: CASRPPGQSSGYTF; DNA: TGTGCCAGCAGGCCACCGGGACAGAGTAGCGGCTACACCTTC
length: 12; D: .; size: many; J: TRBJ2-7; V: TRBV20-1; CDR3: CSASRDMNEQYF; DNA: TGCAGTGCGTCCCGGGACATGAACGAGCAGTACTTC
length: 15; D: TRBD1; size: few; J: TRBJ2-2; V: TRBV5-1; CDR3: CASSLTTGVTGELFF; DNA: TGCGCCAGCAGCTTAACGACAGGGGTTACCGGGGAGCTGTTTTTT
length: 15; D: .; size: few; J: TRBJ1-1; V: TRBV25-1; CDR3: CASSEYVGMNTEAFF; DNA: TGTGCCAGCAGTGAATATGTCGGTATGAACACTGAAGCTTTCTTT
length: 14; D: .; size: .; J: TRBJ1-5; V: TRBV6-5; CDR3: CASSILGSNQPQHF; DNA: TGTGCCAGCAGTATTCTCGGGAGCAATCAGCCCCAGCATTTT
length: 14; D: TRBD1; size: .; J: TRBJ1-6; V: TRBV25-1; CDR3: CASADRGNNSPLHF; DNA: TGTGCCAGCGCCGACAGGGGAAATAATTCACCCCTCCACTTT
length: 18; D: TRBD1; size: many; J: TRBJ2-1; V: TRBV2; CDR3: CASSEGDRGLIYYNEQFF; DNA: TGTGCCAGCAGTGAAGGGGACAGGGGGCTGATATACTACAATGAGCAGTTCTTC
length: 15; D: TRBD2; size: few; J: TRBJ2-1; V: TRBV29-1; CDR3: CSVGGSGGPYNEQFF; DNA: TGCAGCGTTGGAGGTAGCGGGGGCCCCTACAATGAGCAGTTCTTC
length: 14; D: .; size: many; J: TRBJ2-7; V: TRBV5-1; CDR3: CASSALGGPYEQYF; DNA: TGCGCCAGCAGCGCCCTCGGGGGCCCCTACGAGCAGTACTTC
length: 14; D: .; size: many; J: TRBJ2-5; V: TRBV7-2; CDR3: CASSPNRGKETQYF; DNA: TGTGCCAGCAGCCCCAATCGGGGGAAGGAGACCCAGTACTTC
length: 16; D: .; size: few; J: TRBJ1-2; V: TRBV3-1; CDR3: CASSQDRGKGSYGYTF; DNA: TGTGCCAGCAGCCAAGATCGGGGAAAGGGAAGCTATGGCTACACCTTC
length: 14; D: .; size: few; J: TRBJ2-3; V: TRBV5-1; CDR3: CASSFLPNTDTQYF; DNA: TGCGCCAGCAGCTTCCTACCGAATACAGATACGCAGTATTTT